This passage covers 10 T cell receptor beta chains from one sample sequenced in a study of T-cell reconstitution after alpha-beta-depleted transplantation in children (dated by TCRdb to the mid-2010s). The meaning of the sample's treatment or condition label: allogeneic hematopoietic cell transplantation with graft depleted of TCRalphabeta T cells and CD19 B cells. Receptor amplification or capture employed PCR. Sequenced using an Illumina HiSeq 2500. TCR library preparation used molecular barcoding, with unique molecular identifiers applied to normalize quantification of the TCRbeta repertoire. TCRdb trimmed public reads at Q25 via fastp, called clones via MiXCR and kept in-frame beta chains. Here each entry gathers all rows of one CDR3 protein and keeps the most common genes and DNA. In this sample the table shows roughly 500,000 distinct CDR3 sequences, under 12% of which occur a single time. The top ten hold 2% to 2.5% of the sample.

This material consisted of PBMCs, taken before TCRalphabeta/CD19-depleted stem cell transplant. Every receptor here comes from a child aged 2-15 years with inherited bone marrow failure, due to receive a stem cell transplant.

This clonotype showed up many times. V usage is TRBV4-1 and J usage is TRBJ2-7; 7 positions agree with TRBD1. The trim removed 0 bases at V and 6 bases at J, leaving 8 bases unmatched. The CDR3 has 15 amino acids. The V gene's germline CDR1 is MGHRA and CDR2 YSYEKL. CDR3 bases: TGCGCCAGCAGCCAAGATAAGTTGACAGGGCCCGAGCAGTACTTC. It codes for CASSQDKLTGPEQYF.

This clonotype was recorded many times. The chain couples TRBV7-9 to TRBJ2-2; 8 bases fit TRBD2. V lost 0 bases and J lost 4; bases outside the gene matches: 4. Germline CDR1 SEHNR, CDR2 FQNEAQ (reference sequence). The length of the CDR3 is 16 residues. This CDR3 is CASSLAWRGVTGELFF. CDR3 coding DNA: TGTGCCAGCAGCTTAGCATGGCGGGGGGTCACCGGGGAGCTGTTTTTT.

On this clonotype: A much larger clonotype is one base distant, so this may be a read error. Since no conserved phenylalanine or tryptophan closes the CDR3, a read error is the likely cause. The chain recombines TRBV20-1 with TRBJ1-2; D unresolved. Germline loops: CDR1 DFQATT, CDR2 SNEGSKA (reference sequence). The CDR3 covers 12 residues. Trimming cost V 3 bases and J 2 bases, with 7 bases left between them. The CDR3 reads CSARLENYGYTS. The CDR3 DNA follows: TGCAGTGCTAGGCTGGAGAACTATGGCTACACCTCC.

Many counts were recorded for this clonotype. The V and J genes are TRBV20-1 and TRBJ2-3; D may be TRBD1 (6 bases). This CDR3 spans 15 amino acids. With 3 bases removed from V and 5 bases from J, the gap between germline ends came to 18 bases. CDR1 is DFQATT, CDR2 SNEGSKA, per germline (reference sequence). CDR3: CSASRGPTPGDTQYF. In DNA form, the CDR3 reads TGCAGTGCTAGCAGGGGACCTACTCCTGGAGATACGCAGTATTTT.

This clonotype appeared many times. The V gene is TRBV20-1, the J gene TRBJ2-5, with TRBD2 matching over 7 bases. The CDR3 has 13 amino acids. From germline, CDR1 is DFQATT and CDR2 SNEGSKA (reference sequence). V gave up 5 bases and J gave up 4 bases; unmatched junction bases: 7. CDR3 sequence reads: CSAAIGGIETQYF. CDR3 nucleotide sequence: TGCAGTGCTGCCATCGGGGGGATAGAGACCCAGTACTTC.

This clonotype was found many times. J is TRBJ2-1 and V is TRBV5-6; 7 nucleotides align to TRBD1. The length of the CDR3 is 16 residues. Germline CDR1 and CDR2: SGHDT and YYEEEE. The J segment lost 6 bases and the V segment lost 3 bases, leaving 12 bases of the junction unmatched. CDR3 sequence (DNA): TGTGCCAGCAGCTGGCGGAGGCAGGGGGTAATCAATGAGCAGTTCTTC. Its protein product is CASSWRRQGVINEQFF.

This clonotype was seen at least ten times. This sequence joins TRBV7-2 and TRBJ2-1; TRBD2 matches 9 bases. Germline V lookup: CDR1 SGHTA, CDR2 FQGNSA. Trimming removed 5 bases from V and 6 bases from J; junction bases left unmatched: 8. There are 15 residues in the CDR3. The CDR3: CASSMLAGVSNEQFF. In DNA, the CDR3 is TGTGCCAGCAGCATGTTAGCGGGAGTGAGCAATGAGCAGTTCTTC.

This chain joins TRBV19 and TRBJ2-1; D not certain. Germline loops: CDR1 LNHDA, CDR2 SQIVND (reference sequence). Trimming cost V 5 bases and J 3 bases, with 14 bases left between them. This CDR3 comprises 15 residues. In DNA, the CDR3 is TGTGCCAGTAGTGTAAATCTATACAGCTACAATGAGCAGTTCTTC. It specifies CASSVNLYSYNEQFF.

This clonotype was found many times. This rearrangement joins TRBV5-1 to TRBJ2-1, with D possibly TRBD1 on 5 matching bases. Trimming left V 3 bases short and J 9 bases short, with 10 bases between. CDR1 and CDR2 (germline): SGHRS, YFSETQ. The CDR3 is 12 residues long. The CDR3 DNA follows: TGCGCCAGCAGCTCATCAGGGTTTGAGCAGTTCTTC. It codes for CASSSSGFEQFF.

This clonotype was observed at least ten times. V and J are TRBV12-3 or TRBV12-4 and TRBJ2-3; D is uncertain. The CDR3 loop spans 12 amino acids. Trimming took off 6 bases at V and 5 bases at J, with 9 bases between the two ends. CDR3 sequence reads: CASSQIGDTQYF. The CDR3 region has the DNA TGTGCCAGCAGCCAAATAGGAGATACGCAGTATTTT.